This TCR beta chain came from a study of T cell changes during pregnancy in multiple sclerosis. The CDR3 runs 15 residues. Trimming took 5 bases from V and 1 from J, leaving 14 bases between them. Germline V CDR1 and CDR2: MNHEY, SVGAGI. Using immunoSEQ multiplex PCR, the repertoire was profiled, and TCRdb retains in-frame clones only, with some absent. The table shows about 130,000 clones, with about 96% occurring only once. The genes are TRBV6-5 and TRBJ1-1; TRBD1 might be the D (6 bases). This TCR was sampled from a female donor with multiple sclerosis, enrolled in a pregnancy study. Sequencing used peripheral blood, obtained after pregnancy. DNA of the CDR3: TGTGCCAGCAGTCCAGGGGTCTTGGGGAACACTGAAGCTTTCTTT. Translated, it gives CASSPGVLGNTEAFF.